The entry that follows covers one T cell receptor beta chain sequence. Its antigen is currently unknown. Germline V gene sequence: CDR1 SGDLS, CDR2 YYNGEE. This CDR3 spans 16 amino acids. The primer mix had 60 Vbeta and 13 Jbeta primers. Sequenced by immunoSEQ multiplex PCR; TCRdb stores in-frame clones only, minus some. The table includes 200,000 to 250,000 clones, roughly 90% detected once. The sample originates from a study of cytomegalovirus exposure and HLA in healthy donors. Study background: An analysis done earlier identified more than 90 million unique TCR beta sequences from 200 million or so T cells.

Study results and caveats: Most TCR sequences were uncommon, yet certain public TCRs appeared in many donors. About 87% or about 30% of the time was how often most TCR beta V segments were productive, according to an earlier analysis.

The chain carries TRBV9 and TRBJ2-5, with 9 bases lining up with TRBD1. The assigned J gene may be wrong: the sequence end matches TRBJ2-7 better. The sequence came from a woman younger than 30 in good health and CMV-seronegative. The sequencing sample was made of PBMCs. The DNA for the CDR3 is TGTGCCAGCAGCGTAGGGTTGGGACAGGGAGCCTACGAGCAGTACTTC. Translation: CASSVGLGQGAYEQYF.